Sequencing of this TCR beta chain was carried out in a study of control samples from healthy donors and cancer patients. This clone was seen only once. Repertoires were generated with immunoSEQ multiplex PCR, while TCRdb's copy carries only in-frame clones and drops some. The table shows about 77,000 clones, with approximately 92% occurring only once. CDR1 and CDR2 (germline): SGHTA, FQGNSA. V gave up 5 bases and J gave up 3 bases; unmatched junction bases: 10. The CDR3 contains 16 residues. V usage is TRBV7-2 and J usage is TRBJ2-3; 8 nucleotides match TRBD2. Sequenced: blood. This TCR came from an older woman in good health. The CDR3 coding sequence is TGTGCCAGCAGCGTCACAAGCGGGAGTAATACAGATACGCAGTATTTT. It yields the protein CASSVTSGSNTDTQYF.